Sequencing of this T cell receptor (beta chain) was carried out in a study of CXCR3-negative and CXCR3-positive naive CD8 T cells. General study findings and limits: CXCR3-negative and CXCR3-positive naive cells shared comparable TRBV-TRBJ usage, but memory cells did not. Compared with CXCR3-negative naive cells, CXCR3-positive naive cells showed more hydrophobic TRB CDR3s.

As to this clonotype: What it binds is not known.

This CDR3 region has 15 residues. CDR1 LGHNA and CDR2 YSLEER come from the germline V gene. The TRB cDNA libraries were prepared by 5' RACE with UMI labels. TCRdb re-called the 5' RACE reads and gives one entry per CDR3 protein, without DNA. Found here are around 95,000 distinct CDR3 sequences; the top ten clones hold around 0.99%. The receptor was isolated from a human donor in good health. Some clones in this sample may be carry-over from other donors' samples. Source material: naive CXCR3+ CD8+ T cells from blood. Subset defined: CD45RO-CCR7+CD27+CD95- naive CD8+ T cells expressing CXCR3 (TNR3+). The chain links TRBV4-3 to TRBJ2-1. CDR3 sequence: CASSQTGGFYNEQFF.